The 28 T cell receptor beta chains below all came from one sample that was sequenced in a study of T cell responses to AZD1222 COVID-19 vaccine. Sequencing used immunoSEQ multiplex PCR; TCRdb keeps in-frame clones, though not all of them. Of about 180,000 clones listed, roughly 91% are singletons. The sequenced sample was peripheral blood, obtained 28 days after the second AZD1222 dose. These receptors were obtained from an adult who received the AZD1222 COVID-19 vaccine.

The V gene is TRBV4-2, the J gene TRBJ2-1, with TRBD2 identical over 8 bases. Germline V lookup: CDR1 LGHNA, CDR2 YNFKEQ. V gave up 4 bases and J gave up 5 bases; unmatched junction bases: 7. This CDR3 spans 15 amino acids. The CDR3 region is CASSRGSGNNNEQFF. The CDR3 nucleotides are TGTGCCAGCAGCCGCGGTAGCGGGAATAACAATGAGCAGTTCTTC.

The count of this clone is one. This chain uses TRBV18 with TRBJ2-3; D gene uncertain. Trimming took off 2 bases at V and 1 base at J, with 10 bases between the two ends. The CDR3 runs to 15 residues. Germline V gene data show CDR1 as KGHSH and CDR2 as LQKENI. The CDR3 DNA follows: TGTGCCAGCTCACCAATAAACTCCCGCACAGATACGCAGTATTTT. This encodes CASSPINSRTDTQYF.

This sequence joins TRBV19 and TRBJ2-7; 7 nucleotides agree with TRBD1. The CDR3 contains 15 residues. The V gene end was trimmed by 5 bases and the J gene end by 4 bases; junction bases not matched to a gene: 11. Per germline, CDR1 LNHDA and CDR2 SQIVND (reference sequence). CDR3 in amino acids: CASSPGTARTYEQYF. CDR3 DNA sequence: TGTGCCAGTAGTCCCGGGACAGCAAGAACTTACGAGCAGTACTTC.

The chain has TRBV18 and TRBJ1-2; perhaps TRBD1 as D (5 bases). Trimming stripped 4 bases from V and 8 bases from J, with 11 bases between. This CDR3 is built from 12 residues. The germline gives CDR1 KGHSH, CDR2 LQKENI. The chain's CDR3 is CASSQAGKGYTF. The CDR3 DNA sequence: TGTGCCAGCTCACAGGCAGGGAAGGGCTACACCTTC.

The genes are TRBV27 and TRBJ2-3; TRBD2 matches at 7 bases. The CDR3 consists of 16 residues. Germline values: CDR1 MNHEY, CDR2 SMNVEV (reference sequence). V lost 2 bases, J lost 3 bases, and 8 bases stayed unmatched. The CDR3 loop is CASSLGRELGTDTQYF. DNA for the CDR3: TGTGCCAGCAGTTTAGGGCGGGAGCTTGGTACAGATACGCAGTATTTT.

With regard to this clone: The sample has other DNA sequences that encode this CDR3 too. The CDR3 DNA sequence: TGTGCCAGCAGCGTAGGGACAGCCAACACCGGGGAGCTGTTTTTT. It encodes CASSVGTANTGELFF. J is TRBJ2-2 and V is TRBV9; D perhaps matches TRBD1 (6 bases). CDR3 length: 15 residues. V was cut by 0 bases and J by 2 bases, with 8 bases left in between. Germline V CDR1 and CDR2: SGDLS, YYNGEE.

The V and J genes are TRBV28 and TRBJ1-5, with D possibly being TRBD1 (5 bases). This CDR3 has 17 residues. The germline V and J ends were trimmed by 2 bases and 5 bases, with 19 bases remaining between them. The germline V gene has CDR1 MDHEN and CDR2 SYDVKM. Here the CDR3 reads CASSLIKQGQADQPQHF. CDR3 sequence (DNA): TGTGCCAGCAGTTTAATAAAGCAGGGCCAGGCTGATCAGCCCCAGCATTTT.

This chain uses TRBV24-1 with TRBJ2-1, with TRBD1 matching 7 bases. V was pared by 4 bases and J by 5 bases, with 19 bases of the junction left unmatched. Germline CDR1 is KGHDR and CDR2 is SFDVKD. This CDR3 contains 19 residues. The CDR3 sequence: CATSEELPPGQRTNNEQFF. The CDR3 region has the DNA TGTGCCACCAGTGAGGAACTCCCTCCGGGACAGCGTACTAACAATGAGCAGTTCTTC.

The chain couples TRBV5-4 to TRBJ2-1, with D possibly matching TRBD2 (5 bases). The V gene lost 3 bases and the J gene lost 2 bases, with 15 bases spanning the gap. Germline CDR1 is SGHNT and CDR2 is YYREEE (reference sequence). The CDR3 sequence is 16 residues long. CDR3 in amino acids: CASSSTSSLPYNEQFF. The DNA of the CDR3 is TGTGCCAGCAGCTCCACGTCTAGCCTTCCCTACAATGAGCAGTTCTTC.

The rearrangement uses TRBV9 and TRBJ2-1; D perhaps matches TRBD2 (5 bases). Trimming left V 0 bases short and J 8 bases short, with 15 bases between. The V gene's germline CDR1 is SGDLS and CDR2 YYNGEE. The CDR3 spans 15 residues. The CDR3 DNA reads TGTGCCAGCAGCGTAGCTACCCGGGGAATCGATGAGCAGTTCTTC. Translation gives CASSVATRGIDEQFF.

The rearrangement uses TRBV21-1 and TRBJ2-7; the table names TRBD1, a call not compared with the DNA. TRBV21-1 is given as a pseudogene. The CDR3 extends over 17 amino acids. The CDR3 loop reads CASSKGFRTGDPNEQYF. The DNA for the CDR3 is TGTGCCAGCAGCAAAGGATTCAGGACAGGGGATCCCAACGAGCAGTACTTC.

The genes are TRBV5-1 and TRBJ1-6, with TRBD1 identical over 7 bases. J was trimmed by 6 bases and V by 2 bases; bases with no gene match: 5. This CDR3 region has 15 residues. The germline V gene encodes CDR1 SGHRS and CDR2 YFSETQ. In DNA form, the CDR3 reads TGCGCCAGCAGCTTAACAGGGGAATCTAATTCACCCCTCCACTTT. Translated, it gives CASSLTGESNSPLHF.

The rearrangement uses TRBV4-1 and TRBJ2-5; a possible D gene is TRBD1 (5 bases). The CDR3 loop spans 15 amino acids. Between the trimmed V and J ends, which lost 1 base and 2 bases, there was a span of 11 bases. Germline V gives CDR1 MGHRA, CDR2 YSYEKL. The CDR3 loop reads CASSQGTSLQETQYF. The CDR3 coding sequence is TGCGCCAGCAGCCAAGGGACATCCTTACAAGAGACCCAGTACTTC.

As to this clone: This same CDR3 is encoded by further DNA sequences in the sample. For the CDR3, the DNA is TGTGCCAGCAGCTTAGCGGGAGCGGGGGTGGAGACCCAGTACTTC. It codes for CASSLAGAGVETQYF. V gene TRBV7-9 combines with J gene TRBJ2-5; 8 nucleotides match TRBD2. Germline-derived CDR1 and CDR2 are SEHNR and FQNEAQ (reference sequence). The CDR3 is 15 amino acids. J was trimmed by 5 bases and V by 0 bases; bases with no gene match: 5.

The J gene is TRBJ1-3, the V gene TRBV7-9, with unresolved D. The V end was cut by 5 bases, the J end by 0 bases, with 5 bases between. The germline CDR1 and CDR2 sequences are SEHNR and FQNEAQ (reference sequence). CDR3 length equals 13 residues. The CDR3 loop reads CASSRASGNTIYF. CDR3 bases: TGTGCCAGCAGCCGGGCCTCTGGAAACACCATATATTTT.

The chain recombines TRBV9 with TRBJ2-1, with 11 bases fitting TRBD1. The V segment lost 4 bases and the J segment 7 bases; nucleotides outside the gene matches: 4. The CDR3 loop spans 14 amino acids. CDR1 SGDLS and CDR2 YYNGEE come from the germline V gene. The CDR3 nucleotides are TGTGCCAGCAGCAGAGGACAGGGGGCAAATGAGCAGTTCTTC. This gives the protein CASSRGQGANEQFF.

This clone occurred a few times. The chain carries TRBV13 and TRBJ2-7; 9 positions agree with TRBD1. The CDR3 sequence is 14 residues long. V gave up 0 bases and J gave up 3 bases; unmatched junction bases: 0. CDR1 and CDR2 from the germline V gene are PRHDT and FYEKMQ (reference sequence). The CDR3 DNA is TGTGCCAGCAGCTTAGGGACAGGGGGCTACGAGCAGTACTTC. This encodes CASSLGTGGYEQYF.

This clone was observed once. The chain is built from TRBV7-2 and TRBJ2-6; D is possibly TRBD2 (5 bases). The V and J ends lost 5 bases and 1 base respectively, with 15 bases between them. The CDR3 spans 17 residues. Per germline, CDR1 SGHTA and CDR2 FQGNSA. CDR3 in DNA: TGTGCCAGCAGCCCCCGGGGTCCGGGTTCTGGGGCCAACGTCCTGACTTTC. As protein: CASSPRGPGSGANVLTF.

This clone was seen a single time. V gene TRBV12-5 combines with J gene TRBJ2-5; D not certain. The CDR3 has 13 amino acids. Trimming cost V 1 base and J 9 bases, with 12 bases left between them. Germline V gene data show CDR1 as LGHNT and CDR2 as FRNRAP. CDR3 DNA sequence: TGTGCTAGTGGTTTGGGCCCTGGATGGCCCCAGTACTTC. It is translated as CASGLGPGWPQYF.

This clone has a count of ten or more. The chain recombines TRBV6-5 with TRBJ1-5, with D perhaps TRBD1 (5 bases). The CDR3 has 14 amino acids. Per germline, CDR1 MNHEY and CDR2 SVGAGI. The V and J ends lost 1 base and 8 bases respectively, with 12 bases between them. Here the CDR3 DNA reads TGTGCCAGCAGTTACTGGCAGGGAGAGGAGCCCCAGCATTTT. It yields the protein CASSYWQGEEPQHF.

This rearrangement joins TRBV19 to TRBJ2-1; 10 bases match TRBD1. This CDR3 spans 16 amino acids. Trimming removed 5 bases from V and 10 bases from J; junction bases left unmatched: 14. The germline V gene has CDR1 LNHDA and CDR2 SQIVND (reference sequence). CDR3 coding DNA: TGTGCCAGTAGTGAACGACAGGGGGCGCAGAGAGGCGAGCAGTTCTTC. Its translation: CASSERQGAQRGEQFF.

The chain employs TRBV15 and TRBJ2-7, with D hard to call. Deletions cut 3 bases from V and 6 bases from J, with 12 bases between. Germline values: CDR1 LNHNV, CDR2 YYDKDF (reference sequence). The CDR3 totals 13 residues. The CDR3 sequence is CATSSRSFPEQYF. The CDR3 DNA reads TGTGCCACCAGCAGTCGGAGCTTTCCCGAGCAGTACTTC.

This rearrangement joins TRBV5-6 to TRBJ2-7, with 9 bases fitting TRBD2. Germline assignment: CDR1 SGHDT and CDR2 YYEEEE. This CDR3 spans 16 amino acids. V lost 0 bases, J lost 4 bases, and 8 bases stayed unmatched. Written as DNA, the CDR3 is TGTGCCAGCAGCTTGGGGGTTAGCGGGAGAGGGTACGAGCAGTACTTC. It is translated as CASSLGVSGRGYEQYF.

This CDR3 is CASSQGLAHYNEQFF. DNA for the CDR3: TGCGCCAGCAGCCAAGGACTAGCGCACTACAATGAGCAGTTCTTC. The chain links TRBV4-1 to TRBJ2-1; 8 bases are a match to TRBD2. The V segment lost 1 base and the J segment 3 bases; nucleotides outside the gene matches: 2. This CDR3 has 15 amino acids. Germline values: CDR1 MGHRA, CDR2 YSYEKL.

This chain links TRBV7-8 with TRBJ2-1; D uncertain. This CDR3 is built from 14 residues. Germline CDR1 and CDR2: SGHVS and FQNEAQ. V was pared by 5 bases and J by 6 bases, with 14 bases between. CDR3 loop: CASSVTRVGNEQFF. CDR3 in DNA: TGTGCCAGCAGCGTAACACGCGTCGGCAATGAGCAGTTCTTC.

This chain connects TRBV11-2 to TRBJ1-2; D not certain. The CDR3 spans 14 residues. From germline, CDR1 is SGHAT and CDR2 FQNNGV. V was pared by 5 bases and J by 7 bases, with 17 bases between. CDR3 protein: CASSRSSGERGYTF. CDR3 bases: TGTGCCAGCAGCCGATCGTCCGGGGAACGTGGCTACACCTTC. Drawing the rest from reference TRBV11-2 and TRBJ1-2, the complete variable domain is EAGVAQSPRYKIIEKRQSVAFWCNPISGHATLYWYQQILGQGPKLLIQFQNNGVVDDSQLPKDRFSAERLKGVDSTLKIQPAKLEDSAVYLCASSRSSGERGYTFGSGTRLTVV.

This clone showed up just a few times. The CDR3 nucleotides are TGTGCCAGCAGCCAAGACCTAGGGCCCTACGAGCAGTACTTC. Protein sequence: CASSQDLGPYEQYF. The chain uses TRBV14 and TRBJ2-7; D unclear. This CDR3 has 14 residues. Trimming shortened V by 0 bases and J by 2 bases, and 8 bases separated the two germline ends. Germline lookup yields CDR1 SGHDN and CDR2 FVKESK.

V is TRBV29-1 and J is TRBJ1-1, with D tentatively TRBD1 (6 bases). CDR1 and CDR2 from the germline V gene are SQVTM and ANQGSEA. With 3 bases removed from V and 7 bases from J, the gap between germline ends came to 9 bases. There are 11 residues in the CDR3. The CDR3 reads CSVDEDSEAFF. The CDR3 DNA is TGCAGCGTTGACGAGGACAGTGAAGCTTTCTTT.